This TCR beta chain was documented in a study of identical twins. Concerning this clonotype: What it binds is unknown.

TCRdb ran MiXCR on the 5' RACE reads and lists one entry per CDR3 protein. The sample has around 370,000 distinct CDR3 sequences, 9% to 10% seen once; the top ten hold under 9.5%. The study's findings and limits: Its conclusions, products of cross-sectional statistical analysis, did not come from following the same donors.

The CDR3 has 15 residues. The V segment lost 5 bases and the J segment 7 bases; nucleotides outside the gene matches: 12. The TCR comes from a woman between 50 and 59 years old in good health. Material: naive T cells sorted from blood. The chain is built from TRBV12-3 or TRBV12-4 and TRBJ2-5, with TRBD2 identical over 8 bases. The CDR3 bases are TGTGCCAGCAGTATTAGCGGGGACCAGATGGGGACCCAGTACTTC. It specifies CASSISGDQMGTQYF.